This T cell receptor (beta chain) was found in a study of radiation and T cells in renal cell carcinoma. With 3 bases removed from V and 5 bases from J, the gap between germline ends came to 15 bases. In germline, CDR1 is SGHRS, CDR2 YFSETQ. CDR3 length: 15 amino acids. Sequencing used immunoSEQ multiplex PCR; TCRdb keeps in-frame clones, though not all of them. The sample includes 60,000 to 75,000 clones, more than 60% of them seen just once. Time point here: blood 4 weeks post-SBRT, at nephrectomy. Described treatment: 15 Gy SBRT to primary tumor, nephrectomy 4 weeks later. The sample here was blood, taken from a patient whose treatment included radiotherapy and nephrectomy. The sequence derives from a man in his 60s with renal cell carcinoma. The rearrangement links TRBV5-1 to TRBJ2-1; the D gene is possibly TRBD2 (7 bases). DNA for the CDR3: TGCGCCAGCAGCTCAACGGGGGGCAGGAACAATGAGCAGTTCTTC. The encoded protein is CASSSTGGRNNEQFF.